This T cell receptor (beta chain) was obtained from a study of shared clonotypes between healthy human individuals. Study-wide results and limits: Owing to a small donor count, the genetic and exposure-history diversity represented was limited.

To note about this clone: Its matching antigen is unknown.

TCRdb's copy holds only in-frame clones and misses some; the assay was immunoSEQ multiplex PCR. The repertoire consists of some 690,000 clones, with 90% occurring once and the leading ten covering 30% to 40%. From germline, CDR1 is SQVTM and CDR2 ANQGSEA. Trimming at V came to 6 bases and at J to 3 bases, leaving 9 bases not matched to a gene. This CDR3 contains 14 residues. This chain uses TRBV29-1 with TRBJ1-1; TRBD1 aligns across 8 bases. Sequencing was carried out using memory CD8+ T cells from PBMCs. The subset: CD45RO+ cells pooled with CCR7-negative TemRA cells. The TCR was taken from a young man in good health. Some clones in this sample may be carry-over from other donors' samples. This chain's CDR3 is CSVTETGAYTEAFF. The CDR3 DNA sequence: TGCAGCGTGACCGAGACAGGGGCCTACACTGAAGCTTTCTTT. The full variable domain, rest sourced from reference TRBV29-1 and TRBJ1-1, is SAVISQKPSRDICQRGTSLTIQCQVDSQVTMMFWYRQQPGQSLTLIATANQGSEATYESGFVIDKFPISRPNLTFSTLTVSNMSPEDSSIYLCSVTETGAYTEAFFGQGTRLTVV.